Described below is a single T cell receptor beta chain sequence and its context. Per germline, CDR1 MNHEY and CDR2 SVGAGI. Unmatched junction bases numbered 5, after V lost 2 bases and J lost 0 bases. This CDR3 contains 16 residues. This record comes from a study of blood T cell repertoires in COVID-19. The authors' processing: Amplification of reference gene primers provided the estimated nucleated cell counts. The protocol was immunoSEQ multiplex PCR, while the TCRdb copy is restricted to in-frame clones and leaves out a portion. Clone size and V and J calls were adopted from that table, with D and trimming inferred from the DNA. The repertoire holds 98,000 or so clones, with approximately 86% as singletons.

This receptor was identified in a woman aged 60-75 years in a cohort sampled during active or convalescent COVID-19. This chain uses TRBV6-5 with TRBJ1-1, with 8 positions matching TRBD1. Sequencing input: peripheral blood. CDR3 loop: CASSYDGTGMNTEAFF. The CDR3, as DNA: TGTGCCAGCAGTTACGACGGGACAGGTATGAACACTGAAGCTTTCTTT.